This T cell receptor beta chain was obtained from a study of OX40 agonist ivuxolimab in advanced cancers. Study-level background: The dose of intravenous ivuxolimab that patients received every 2 weeks ranged from 0.01 to 10 mg/kg.

Comments on this clone: Its cognate antigen is unknown.

The V end was cut by 3 bases, the J end by 12 bases, with 9 bases between. The CDR3 contains 11 residues. Germline V CDR1 and CDR2: MDHEN, SYDVKM. General observations from the study: By week 6 at 0.1 to 3.0 mg/kg, blood CD4+ and CD8+ T cells had expanded clonally. Among the nonresponders, some also had low normalized T-cell clonal expansion.

The assay was immunoSEQ multiplex PCR, and TCRdb's table has in-frame clones only and misses some. Of about 57,000 clones listed, 75% to 90% are singletons. The clonotype was recovered from an adult with an advanced solid tumor such as melanoma, head and neck, liver or kidney cancer. Sequenced here: CD4+ or CD8+ T cells sorted from blood, sampled in a trial of the OX40 agonist ivuxolimab. The chain links TRBV28 to TRBJ2-1, with a tentative D call TRBD1 (5 bases). The CDR3 region has the DNA TGTGCCAGCAGTTTTAAGGGGCGGCAGTTCTTC. Translation: CASSFKGRQFF.